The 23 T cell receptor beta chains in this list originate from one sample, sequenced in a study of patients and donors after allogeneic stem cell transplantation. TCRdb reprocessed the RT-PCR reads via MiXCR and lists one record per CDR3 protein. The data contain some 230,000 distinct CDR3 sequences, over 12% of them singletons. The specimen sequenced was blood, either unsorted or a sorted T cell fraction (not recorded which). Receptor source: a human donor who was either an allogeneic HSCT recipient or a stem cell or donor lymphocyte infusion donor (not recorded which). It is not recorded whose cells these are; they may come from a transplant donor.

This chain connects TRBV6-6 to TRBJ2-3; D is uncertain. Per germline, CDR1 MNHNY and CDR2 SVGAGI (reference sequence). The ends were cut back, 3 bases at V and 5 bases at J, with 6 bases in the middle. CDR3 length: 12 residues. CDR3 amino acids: CASSYPVDTQYF. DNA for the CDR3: TGTGCCAGCAGTTATCCAGTAGATACGCAGTATTTT.

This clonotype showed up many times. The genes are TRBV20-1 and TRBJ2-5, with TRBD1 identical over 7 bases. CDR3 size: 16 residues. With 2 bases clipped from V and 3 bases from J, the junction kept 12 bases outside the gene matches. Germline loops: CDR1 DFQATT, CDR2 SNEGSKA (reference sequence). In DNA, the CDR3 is TGCAGTGCTAGAAGGCAGGCAGGGGGAAGGGAAGAGACCCAGTACTTC. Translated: CSARRQAGGREETQYF.

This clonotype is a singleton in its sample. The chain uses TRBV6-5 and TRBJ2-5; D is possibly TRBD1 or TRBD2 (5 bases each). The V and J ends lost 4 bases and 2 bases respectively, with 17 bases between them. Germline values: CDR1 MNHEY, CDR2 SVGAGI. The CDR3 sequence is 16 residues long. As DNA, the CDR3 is TGTGCCAGCAGTTTAAGAGGGGTGGGGTCACAAGAGACCCAGTACTTC. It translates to CASSLRGVGSQETQYF.

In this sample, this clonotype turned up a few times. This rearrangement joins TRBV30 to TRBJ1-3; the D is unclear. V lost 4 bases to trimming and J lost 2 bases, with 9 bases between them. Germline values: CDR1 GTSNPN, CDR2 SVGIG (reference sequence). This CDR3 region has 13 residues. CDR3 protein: CAWIPGAGNTIYF. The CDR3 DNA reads TGTGCCTGGATACCCGGGGCTGGAAACACCATATATTTT.

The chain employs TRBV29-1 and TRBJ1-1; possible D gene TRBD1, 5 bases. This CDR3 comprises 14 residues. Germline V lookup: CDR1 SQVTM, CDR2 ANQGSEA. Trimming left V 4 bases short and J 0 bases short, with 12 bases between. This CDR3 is CSVVRQSLNTEAFF. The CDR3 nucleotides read TGCAGCGTTGTTAGACAGTCCCTGAACACTGAAGCTTTCTTT.

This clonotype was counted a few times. The CDR3 loop reads CASSSGTSWETQYF. The CDR3 region has the DNA TGTGCCAGCAGCTCCGGGACTAGTTGGGAGACCCAGTACTTC. J is TRBJ2-5 and V is TRBV7-8, with 8 positions matching TRBD2. Germline V lookup: CDR1 SGHVS, CDR2 FQNEAQ. The CDR3 spans 14 residues. The J segment lost 5 bases and the V segment lost 4 bases, leaving 6 bases of the junction unmatched.

CDR3 DNA: TGTGCCAGCTGGACCGGGACAGGTAATCAGCCCCAGCATTTT. Translation: CASWTGTGNQPQHF. V is TRBV28 and J is TRBJ1-5, with 8 nucleotides matching TRBD1. V trimming: 8 bases; J trimming: 4 bases; junction bases outside the gene matches: 7. This CDR3 region has 14 residues. Germline CDR1 is MDHEN and CDR2 is SYDVKM.

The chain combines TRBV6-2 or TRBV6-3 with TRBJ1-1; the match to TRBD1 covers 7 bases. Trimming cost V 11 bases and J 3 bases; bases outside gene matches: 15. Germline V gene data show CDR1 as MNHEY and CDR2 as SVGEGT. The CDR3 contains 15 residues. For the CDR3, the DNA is TGTGCCGGACACAGGGGAGGGTCGAAGGACACTGAAGCTTTCTTT. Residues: CAGHRGGSKDTEAFF.

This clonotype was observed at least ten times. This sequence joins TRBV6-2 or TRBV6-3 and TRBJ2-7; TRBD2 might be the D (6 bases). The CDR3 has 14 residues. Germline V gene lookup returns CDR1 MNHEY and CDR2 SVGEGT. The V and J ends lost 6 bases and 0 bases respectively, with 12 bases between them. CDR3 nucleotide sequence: TGTGCCAGCAGATTACAGGACTACTCCTACGAGCAGTACTTC. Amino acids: CASRLQDYSYEQYF.

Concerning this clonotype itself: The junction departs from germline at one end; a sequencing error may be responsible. The CDR3 here is CASSFGIAGGNEHYF. The CDR3 DNA reads TGTGCCAGCAGCTTCGGGATAGCGGGGGGAAACGAGCACTACTTC. The J gene is TRBJ2-7, the V gene TRBV7-8, with TRBD2 matching 10 bases. The CDR3 sequence is 15 residues long. From germline, CDR1 is SGHVS and CDR2 FQNEAQ.

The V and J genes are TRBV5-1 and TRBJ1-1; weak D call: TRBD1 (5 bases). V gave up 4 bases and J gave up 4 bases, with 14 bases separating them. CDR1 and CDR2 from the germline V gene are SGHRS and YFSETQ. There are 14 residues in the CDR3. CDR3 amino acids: CASSVQGLLTEAFF. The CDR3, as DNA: TGCGCCAGCAGCGTGCAGGGACTTCTCACTGAAGCTTTCTTT.

The DNA of the CDR3 is TGTGCCAGCAGCCCTGACAGCTACTATGGCTACACCTTC. Translated: CASSPDSYYGYTF. J is TRBJ1-2 and V is TRBV7-2; a weak D match, TRBD1 (5 bases). V lost 5 bases and J lost 3, with 10 bases in between. CDR1 is SGHTA, CDR2 FQGNSA, per germline. CDR3 length equals 13 residues.

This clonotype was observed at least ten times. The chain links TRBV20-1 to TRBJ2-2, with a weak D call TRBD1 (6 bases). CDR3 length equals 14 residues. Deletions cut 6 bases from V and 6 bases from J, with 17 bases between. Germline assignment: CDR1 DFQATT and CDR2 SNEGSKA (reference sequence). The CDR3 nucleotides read TGCAGTGCCACCACAGGGAGAGGGGCCGGGGAGCTGTTTTTT. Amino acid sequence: CSATTGRGAGELFF.

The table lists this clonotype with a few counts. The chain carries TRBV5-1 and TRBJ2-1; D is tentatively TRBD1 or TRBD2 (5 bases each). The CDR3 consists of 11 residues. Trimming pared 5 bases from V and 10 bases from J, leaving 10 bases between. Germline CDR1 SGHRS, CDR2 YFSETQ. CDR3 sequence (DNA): TGCGCCAGCAGTGCTTGGGGGGAGCAGTTCTTC. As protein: CASSAWGEQFF. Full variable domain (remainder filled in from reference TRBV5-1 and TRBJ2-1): KAGVTQTPRYLIKTRGQQVTLSCSPISGHRSVSWYQQTPGQGLQFLFEYFSETQRNKGNFPGRFSGRQFSNSRSEMNVSTLELGDSALYLCASSAWGEQFFGPGTRLTVL.

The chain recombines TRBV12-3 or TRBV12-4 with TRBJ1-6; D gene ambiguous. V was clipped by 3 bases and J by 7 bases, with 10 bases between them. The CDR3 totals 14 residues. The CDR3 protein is CASSFGVGNSPLHF. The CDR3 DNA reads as TGTGCCAGCAGTTTTGGGGTTGGGAATTCACCCCTCCACTTT.

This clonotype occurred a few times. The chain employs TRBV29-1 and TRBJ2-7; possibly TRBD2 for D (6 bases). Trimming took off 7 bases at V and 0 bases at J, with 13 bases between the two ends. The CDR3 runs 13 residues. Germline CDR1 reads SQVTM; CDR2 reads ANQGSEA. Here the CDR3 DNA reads TGCAGCGCGGAGGGCTGGGGCTCCTACGAGCAGTACTTC. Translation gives CSAEGWGSYEQYF.

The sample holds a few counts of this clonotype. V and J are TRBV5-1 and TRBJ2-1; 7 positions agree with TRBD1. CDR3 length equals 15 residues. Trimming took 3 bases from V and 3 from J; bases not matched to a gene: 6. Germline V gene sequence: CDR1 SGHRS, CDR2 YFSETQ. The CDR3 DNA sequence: TGCGCCAGCAGCTCGGGACAGTTGATCTACAATGAGCAGTTCTTC. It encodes CASSSGQLIYNEQFF.

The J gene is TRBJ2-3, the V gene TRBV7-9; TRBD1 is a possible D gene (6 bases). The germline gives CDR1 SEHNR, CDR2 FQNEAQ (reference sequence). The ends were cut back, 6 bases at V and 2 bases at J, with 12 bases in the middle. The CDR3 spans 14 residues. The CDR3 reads CASRQDRITDTQYF. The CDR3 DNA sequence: TGTGCCAGCAGACAAGACAGGATCACAGATACGCAGTATTTT.

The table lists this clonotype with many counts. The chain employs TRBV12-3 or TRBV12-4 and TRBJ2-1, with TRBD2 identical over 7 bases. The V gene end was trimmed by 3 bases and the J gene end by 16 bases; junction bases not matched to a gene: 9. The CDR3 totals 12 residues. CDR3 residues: CASSLGGRAQFF. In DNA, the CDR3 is TGTGCCAGCAGTTTGGGTGGGAGGGCCCAATTCTTC.

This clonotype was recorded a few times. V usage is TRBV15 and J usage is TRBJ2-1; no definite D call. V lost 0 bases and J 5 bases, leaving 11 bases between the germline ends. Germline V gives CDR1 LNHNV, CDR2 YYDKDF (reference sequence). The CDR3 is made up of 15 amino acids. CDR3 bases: TGTGCCACCAGCAGAGAGCCGAGCGCCGACAATGAGCAGTTCTTC. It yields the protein CATSREPSADNEQFF.

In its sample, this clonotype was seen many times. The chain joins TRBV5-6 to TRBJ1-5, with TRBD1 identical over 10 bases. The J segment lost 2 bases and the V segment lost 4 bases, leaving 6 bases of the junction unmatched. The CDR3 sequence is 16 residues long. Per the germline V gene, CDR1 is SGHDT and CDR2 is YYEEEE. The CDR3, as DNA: TGTGCCAGCAGCGGGGACAGGGGCGGGCGCAATCAGCCCCAGCATTTT. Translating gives CASSGDRGGRNQPQHF. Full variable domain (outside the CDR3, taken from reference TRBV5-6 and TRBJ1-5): DAGVTQSPTHLIKTRGQQVTLRCSPKSGHDTVSWYQQALGQGPQFIFQYYEEEERQRGNFPDRFSGHQFPNYSSELNVNALLLGDSALYLCASSGDRGGRNQPQHFGDGTRLSIL.

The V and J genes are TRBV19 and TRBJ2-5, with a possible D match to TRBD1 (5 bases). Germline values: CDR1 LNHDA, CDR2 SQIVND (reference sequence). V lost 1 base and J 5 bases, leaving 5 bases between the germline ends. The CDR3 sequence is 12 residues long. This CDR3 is CASSIAGETQYF. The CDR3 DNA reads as TGTGCCAGTAGTATAGCAGGGGAGACCCAGTACTTC.

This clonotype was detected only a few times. The CDR3, as DNA: TGTGCCAGCACCCTAGCGGGAGGGCCGGGCACCGGGGAGCTGTTTTTT. Translating gives CASTLAGGPGTGELFF. V gene TRBV28 combines with J gene TRBJ2-2, with 12 bases that match TRBD2. The CDR3 covers 16 residues. V lost 7 bases to trimming and J lost 4 bases; unmatched junction nucleotides: 7. Looked up from germline, CDR1 is MDHEN and CDR2 is SYDVKM.